This T cell receptor (beta chain) emerged from a study of cytomegalovirus exposure and HLA in healthy donors. A word on this clone: Its antigen is currently unknown.

General study findings and limits: Altogether, around 160 TCR beta chains were recorded as cytomegalovirus-associated.

The PCR had 60 Vbeta and 13 Jbeta primers. This table comes from immunoSEQ multiplex PCR, and its TCRdb copy is limited to in-frame clones, with some not included. This sample has some 120,000 clones, with 75% to 90% found just once. Per the germline V gene, CDR1 is LGHNA and CDR2 is YNFKEQ. This CDR3 contains 15 residues. Trimming left V 0 bases short and J 6 bases short, with 12 bases between. This sequence was found in a male donor in good health and CMV-seronegative. Sequencing used PBMCs. This chain links TRBV4-2 with TRBJ1-5; D not certain. CDR3 coding DNA: TGTGCCAGCAGCCAAGATGGTTCCCGGAGTCAGCCCCAGCATTTT. It is translated as CASSQDGSRSQPQHF.